These 27 T cell receptor beta chains were sequenced from one sample in a study of blood T cells in healthy people across ages (dated by TCRdb to between 2015 and 2017). Libraries were prepared through 5' RACE. The reads were generated on an Illumina HiSeq 2500. A second PCR of roughly 7 to 11 cycles was run with a J-beta primer mix and a sample-barcoded 5' primer. TCRdb reran the public reads through fastp at Q25 and MiXCR, keeping productive beta chains. One record per CDR3 amino acid sequence lists the most common genes and DNA. The sample data list some 880,000 distinct CDR3 sequences, and about 37% of these were observed just once. Approximately 12% of the sample belongs to the ten largest clones. The source material was blood. The receptor set was obtained from a man between 18 and 35 years old in good health.

This chain's CDR3 is CSARMGSLREKLFF. Written as DNA, the CDR3 is TGCAGTGCTAGAATGGGCAGCCTGAGGGAAAAACTGTTTTTT. This chain uses TRBV20-1 with TRBJ1-4; no reliable D call. CDR1 is DFQATT and CDR2 is SNEGSKA in the germline V gene (reference sequence). With 2 bases removed from V and 8 bases from J, the gap between germline ends came to 15 bases. The CDR3 covers 14 residues.

The V and J genes are TRBV7-8 and TRBJ2-1, with TRBD1 matching 7 bases. The DNA end is a closer match to TRBJ2-7, so the J assignment may be wrong. CDR1 is SGHVS and CDR2 is FQNEAQ in the germline V gene. This CDR3 has 15 residues. This CDR3 is CASSSRDRDYNEQYF. The DNA for the CDR3 is TGTGCCAGCAGCTCCCGGGACAGAGATTACAATGAGCAGTACTTC.

This clonotype showed up just a few times. CDR3 sequence: CASTQGEGTEAFF. The CDR3 nucleotides are TGTGCCAGCACTCAGGGCGAGGGAACTGAAGCTTTCTTT. The V and J genes are TRBV2 and TRBJ1-1; tentatively, D is TRBD1 (5 bases). The V end was cut by 7 bases, the J end by 5 bases, with 14 bases between. The CDR3 runs to 13 residues. Looked up from germline, CDR1 is SNHLY and CDR2 is FYNNEI.

This clonotype has just a few counts. The rearrangement links TRBV24-1 to TRBJ2-1; 11 nucleotides align to TRBD2. V lost 9 bases and J lost 9; bases outside the gene matches: 3. Germline V gives CDR1 KGHDR, CDR2 SFDVKD. This CDR3 comprises 12 residues. The CDR3 region is CATGTSGSEQFF. CDR3 coding DNA: TGTGCCACCGGGACTAGCGGTAGTGAGCAGTTCTTC.

This clonotype was counted a few times. The rearrangement links TRBV4-1 to TRBJ1-5, with a tentative D call TRBD1 (5 bases). CDR1 and CDR2 from the germline V gene are MGHRA and YSYEKL. The V gene lost 1 base and the J gene lost 4 bases, with 8 bases spanning the gap. The CDR3 sequence is 14 residues long. The CDR3 DNA reads as TGCGCCAGCAGCCAAGCAGGGTTGAATCAGCCCCAGCATTTT. Protein product: CASSQAGLNQPQHF.

This chain connects TRBV20-1 to TRBJ1-4, with 9 bases identical to TRBD1. CDR1 and CDR2 (germline): DFQATT, SNEGSKA (reference sequence). Germline trimming cut 5 bases from V and 5 bases from J; bases unmatched to any gene: 3. The length of the CDR3 is 13 residues. CDR3 amino acids: CSAAGTGNEKLFF. DNA for the CDR3: TGCAGTGCTGCCGGGACAGGGAATGAAAAACTGTTTTTT.

This sequence joins TRBV7-9 and TRBJ2-3, with 8 bases aligning to TRBD2. This CDR3 contains 16 residues. J was trimmed by 4 bases and V by 1 base; bases with no gene match: 7. From germline, CDR1 is SEHNR and CDR2 FQNEAQ (reference sequence). CDR3: CASSLGAGGPADTQYF. For the CDR3, the DNA is TGTGCCAGCAGCTTAGGGGCGGGGGGTCCCGCAGATACGCAGTATTTT.

This clonotype appeared many times. The chain couples TRBV20-1 to TRBJ2-5, with D perhaps given as TRBD1 or TRBD2 (5 bases each). The germline V gene has CDR1 DFQATT and CDR2 SNEGSKA (reference sequence). The V end lost 3 bases, the J end lost 2 bases, and 7 bases lay between the germline ends. This CDR3 comprises 12 residues. The CDR3 DNA reads TGCAGTGCTAGGGGGGTGCAAGAGACCCAGTACTTC. As protein: CSARGVQETQYF.

The chain links TRBV7-2 to TRBJ2-5; 9 positions match TRBD2. V lost 4 bases to trimming and J lost 4 bases; unmatched junction nucleotides: 4. Germline V gene lookup returns CDR1 SGHTA and CDR2 FQGNSA. The CDR3 totals 14 residues. For the CDR3, the DNA is TGTGCCAGCAGCTCCTCGACTAGCGGAGAGACCCAGTACTTC. It specifies CASSSSTSGETQYF.

The J gene is TRBJ1-1, the V gene TRBV11-1, with no clear D. Trimming pared 5 bases from V and 1 base from J, leaving 20 bases between. The CDR3 extends over 17 amino acids. Germline V gene data show CDR1 as SGHAT and CDR2 as FQDESV (reference sequence). CDR3 loop: CASSPFYSRRSNTEAFF. Here the CDR3 DNA reads TGTGCCAGCAGCCCGTTTTATTCCCGGCGCTCGAACACTGAAGCTTTCTTT.

The chain combines TRBV20-1 with TRBJ2-3; TRBD2 matches 15 bases. Germline V lookup: CDR1 DFQATT, CDR2 SNEGSKA (reference sequence). V was pared by 6 bases and J by 3 bases, with 4 bases of the junction left unmatched. The CDR3 spans 15 residues. The DNA for the CDR3 is TGCAGTGCCAGGACTAGCGGGGGGGCGACAGATACGCAGTATTTT. Protein: CSARTSGGATDTQYF.

This clonotype was counted many times. V gene TRBV6-5 combines with J gene TRBJ2-4; D unclear. The CDR3 runs 15 residues. Germline loops: CDR1 MNHEY, CDR2 SVGAGI. Trimming removed 5 bases from V and 4 bases from J, with 15 bases in between. In DNA, the CDR3 is TGTGCCAGCAGTCCCGAAGGTTTCGGGAAAAACATTCAGTACTTC. Amino acids: CASSPEGFGKNIQYF.

This clonotype has just a few counts. The gene calls are TRBV2 and TRBJ1-1; weak D call: TRBD1 (6 bases). This CDR3 comprises 14 residues. The V gene's germline CDR1 is SNHLY and CDR2 FYNNEI. V was cut by 8 bases and J by 6 bases, with 19 bases left in between. The CDR3, as DNA: TGTGCCAGCCAGACGACAGGACTAAACGCTGAAGCTTTCTTT. It translates to CASQTTGLNAEAFF.

The chain couples TRBV12-3 or TRBV12-4 to TRBJ1-2; 8 bases align to TRBD1. CDR3 size: 16 residues. V dropped 6 bases and J dropped 4; count of bases not matched to a gene: 13. The CDR3 nucleotides are TGTGCCAGCAGCCTTCAGGGGGCTGGAACCCCCTATGGCTACACCTTC. It codes for CASSLQGAGTPYGYTF.

The J gene is TRBJ1-6, the V gene TRBV28; TRBD1 is a possible D gene (6 bases). Trimming cost V 6 bases and J 9 bases, with 9 bases left between them. Germline assignment: CDR1 MDHEN and CDR2 SYDVKM. The CDR3 runs to 12 residues. In nucleotides, the CDR3 is TGTGCCAGCAGGACAGGAGTTTCACCCCTCCACTTT. Translation: CASRTGVSPLHF.

This clonotype showed up just a few times. The chain combines TRBV12-3 or TRBV12-4 with TRBJ1-1; 10 bases map to TRBD1. V was clipped by 4 bases and J by 11 bases; unmatched bases: 10. The CDR3 has 14 residues. CDR3 amino acids: CASSSRQGAGRAFF. The CDR3 coding sequence is TGTGCCAGCAGTTCCCGACAGGGGGCCGGGCGGGCTTTCTTT.

The V and J genes are TRBV12-3 or TRBV12-4 and TRBJ1-4, with D maybe TRBD1 (6 bases). The ends were cut back, 6 bases at V and 10 bases at J, with 15 bases in the middle. The CDR3 spans 13 residues. The CDR3: CASSTGLGVKLFF. As DNA, the CDR3 is TGTGCCAGCAGCACAGGGCTCGGGGTAAAACTGTTTTTT.

This clonotype was seen only a few times. This chain links TRBV30 with TRBJ1-5, with D uncertain. The ends were cut back, 3 bases at V and 3 bases at J, with 9 bases in the middle. The germline V gene encodes CDR1 GTSNPN and CDR2 SVGIG (reference sequence). The CDR3 is 13 amino acids. For the CDR3, the DNA is TGTGCCTGGAGCCCAAGAATCAATCAGCCCCAGCATTTT. It is translated as CAWSPRINQPQHF.

The V and J genes are TRBV20-1 and TRBJ1-2; 7 bases align to TRBD1. V dropped 6 bases and J dropped 9; count of bases not matched to a gene: 10. The CDR3 has 12 amino acids. The germline CDR1 and CDR2 sequences are DFQATT and SNEGSKA (reference sequence). As DNA, the CDR3 is TGCAGTGCCCCGGACAGGTGCAGGAGCTACACCTTC. As protein: CSAPDRCRSYTF.

The CDR3 sequence: CASSLSGIMDANTGELFF. CDR3 DNA: TGTGCCAGCAGTTTATCAGGGATTATGGACGCGAACACCGGGGAGCTGTTTTTT. The V and J genes are TRBV12-3 or TRBV12-4 and TRBJ2-2; TRBD1 is a possible D gene (5 bases). This CDR3 contains 18 residues. Trimming cost V 2 bases and J 0 bases, with 16 bases left between them.

This clonotype occurred many times. The chain links TRBV12-5 to TRBJ1-4; 7 bases match TRBD1. This CDR3 spans 15 amino acids. The trim removed 4 bases at V and 7 bases at J, leaving 9 bases unmatched. Germline CDR1 reads LGHNT; CDR2 reads FRNRAP. The CDR3 bases are TGTGCTAGTGGTTCTCTAGGGGGCAGAGGTGAAAAACTGTTTTTT. Translation: CASGSLGGRGEKLFF.

The rearrangement joins TRBV4-2 to TRBJ2-7; 11 nucleotides align to TRBD2. The CDR3 is 15 amino acids. The junction had 4 bases not matched to a gene; V was cut back by 0 bases and J by 6 bases. Germline values: CDR1 LGHNA, CDR2 YNFKEQ. CDR3 coding DNA: TGTGCCAGCAGCCAAGATAGCGGGGGGGCCATCGAGCAGTACTTC. Its translation: CASSQDSGGAIEQYF.

This clonotype appeared many times. The chain recombines TRBV20-1 with TRBJ1-1; D perhaps matches TRBD1 (6 bases). The V end was cut by 0 bases, the J end by 1 base, with 15 bases between. Germline V gives CDR1 DFQATT, CDR2 SNEGSKA (reference sequence). The CDR3 is 16 amino acids. The CDR3 region has the DNA TGCAGTGCTAGAGATGCCCGGACAGTCTCGAACACTGAAGCTTTCTTT. Its translation: CSARDARTVSNTEAFF.

J is TRBJ1-1 and V is TRBV10-3; no clear D gene. Trimming shortened V by 4 bases and J by 1 base, and 7 bases separated the two germline ends. The CDR3 runs 13 residues. The germline V gene has CDR1 ENHRY and CDR2 SYGVKD. DNA of the CDR3: TGTGCCATCAGTGGACGGACGAACACTGAAGCTTTCTTT. Protein sequence: CAISGRTNTEAFF.

This clonotype was seen a few times. CDR3 sequence (DNA): TGTGCCAGCAGCGTAGGGCAGGGGGGTACGGACACTGAAGCTTTCTTT. Protein: CASSVGQGGTDTEAFF. The V gene is TRBV9, the J gene TRBJ1-1; 7 bases are shared with TRBD1. CDR1 and CDR2 (germline): SGDLS, YYNGEE. The trim removed 0 bases at V and 3 bases at J, leaving 8 bases unmatched. This CDR3 spans 16 amino acids.

This chain joins TRBV12-3 or TRBV12-4 and TRBJ2-3; D may correspond to TRBD1 or TRBD2 (6 bases each). V shed 3 bases and J shed 3 bases, with 13 bases lying between them. This CDR3 is built from 15 residues. For the CDR3, the DNA is TGTGCCAGCAGTTTTCCGGGGGCTGGTACAGATACGCAGTATTTT. It yields the protein CASSFPGAGTDTQYF.

In its sample, this clonotype was seen a few times. The rearrangement joins TRBV24-1 to TRBJ2-7; D assignment may be TRBD1 or TRBD2 (5 bases each). V was cut by 12 bases and J by 7 bases, with 24 bases left in between. This CDR3 region has 14 residues. Germline V gene sequence: CDR1 KGHDR, CDR2 SFDVKD. The CDR3 nucleotides read TGTGCCGGAAGAAACACCGGGGCCTTCTATGAGCAGTACTTC. Translating it yields CAGRNTGAFYEQYF.